Listed below are T cell receptor beta chains from one sample, sequenced in a study of T cell changes during pregnancy in multiple sclerosis. Profiled with immunoSEQ multiplex PCR; TCRdb holds only in-frame clones, not every one. The repertoire holds 50,000 to 60,000 clones, with around 93% as singletons. The sample in question was CD4+ T cells from peripheral blood mononuclear cells, obtained in the first trimester of pregnancy. The receptors derive from a female donor with multiple sclerosis, enrolled in a pregnancy study. Both conserved end residues are part of each CDR3. The D gene is left open where the match is weak. Size values are once, few and many counts, or a class for expanded clones, and some rows have none.

DNA: TGTGCCAGCAGCTTGGAGCGCACAGATACGCAGTATTTT
CDR3: CASSLERTDTQYF
D: NA
V: TRBV5-6
size: NA
J: TRBJ2-3

DNA: TGTGCCAGCTCCCAAACCGAACTCATGAACACTGAAGCTTTCTTT
CDR3: CASSQTELMNTEAFF
D: NA
V: TRBV18
size: NA
J: TRBJ1-1

DNA: TGTGCCATCAAAGGGGCCCAGGGGGACTACGAGCAGTACTTC
CDR3: CAIKGAQGDYEQYF
D: TRBD1
V: TRBV10-3
size: NA
J: TRBJ2-7

DNA: TGTGCCAGCAGCCGCAGGGGGACTAATGAAAAACTGTTTTTT
CDR3: CASSRRGTNEKLFF
D: TRBD1
V: TRBV6-5
size: NA
J: TRBJ1-4

DNA: TGTGCCAGCAGCCCGCACAGGGGAACAGATACGCAGTATTTT
CDR3: CASSPHRGTDTQYF
D: TRBD1
V: TRBV11-3
size: NA
J: TRBJ2-3

DNA: TGCAGCGTCCAGGGGGCAGATACGCAGTATTTT
CDR3: CSVQGADTQYF
D: TRBD1
V: TRBV29-1
size: NA
J: TRBJ2-3

DNA: TGTGCCAGCAGGGTAGTAACAGGGGTGGCCACTGAAGCTTTCTTT
CDR3: CASRVVTGVATEAFF
D: TRBD1
V: TRBV6-1
size: NA
J: TRBJ1-1

DNA: TGCGCCAGCAGCTTGCTCGGGCAGGGCTGGGAAAAACTGTTTTTT
CDR3: CASSLLGQGWEKLFF
D: NA
V: TRBV5-1
size: NA
J: TRBJ1-4

DNA: TGCGCCAGCAGCCCGGTTAGCGGGGGTCTCTCCTACAATGAGCAGTTCTTC
CDR3: CASSPVSGGLSYNEQFF
D: TRBD2
V: TRBV4-3
size: NA
J: TRBJ2-1

DNA: TGTGCCAGCAGCAAACAACAGGGGAGTGGCTACGAGCAGTACTTC
CDR3: CASSKQQGSGYEQYF
D: TRBD1
V: TRBV7-3
size: NA
J: TRBJ2-7

DNA: TGTGCCAGCAGCCAATCGACTAGCGGGGGCACAGATACGCAGTATTTT
CDR3: CASSQSTSGGTDTQYF
D: TRBD2
V: TRBV4-2
size: NA
J: TRBJ2-3

DNA: TGTGCCAGCAGCTCCACAGGGGCTCCGGGAAACACCATATATTTT
CDR3: CASSSTGAPGNTIYF
D: TRBD1
V: TRBV9
size: NA
J: TRBJ1-3

DNA: TGTGCCAGCAGCCAATCATGGAAGGGGATGAACACTGAAGCTTTCTTT
CDR3: CASSQSWKGMNTEAFF
D: NA
V: TRBV16
size: NA
J: TRBJ1-1

DNA: TGTGCCAGCAGGTTCGGACAGACTAATTCACCCCTCCACTTT
CDR3: CASRFGQTNSPLHF
D: NA
V: TRBV2
size: NA
J: TRBJ1-6

DNA: TGTGCCAGCAGCTTAGACAGGAGCTCCTACAATGAGCAGTTCTTC
CDR3: CASSLDRSSYNEQFF
D: NA
V: TRBV7-2
size: NA
J: TRBJ2-1

DNA: TGTGCCTGGAGTCCTTTCGGGACAGGGAGGAGGGTGGAACTGTTTTTT
CDR3: CAWSPFGTGRRVELFF
D: TRBD1
V: TRBV30
size: NA
J: TRBJ1-4

DNA: TGTGCCAGCAGCCTGGGTGGAGGGGACACTGAAGCTTTCTTT
CDR3: CASSLGGGDTEAFF
D: NA
V: TRBV7-3
size: NA
J: TRBJ1-1

DNA: TGTGCCAGCAGCCCGACAGGGGTGGGAGGCTACACCTTC
CDR3: CASSPTGVGGYTF
D: TRBD1
V: TRBV7-3
size: NA
J: TRBJ1-2

DNA: TGTGCCAGCAGCTTGTTCAGGGTAAGCGGGACATCCTATGGCAATCAGCCCCAGCATTTT
CDR3: CASSLFRVSGTSYGNQPQHF
D: NA
V: TRBV5-8
size: NA
J: TRBJ1-5

DNA: TGTGCCAGCAGGTCGGGACAGGGTTTTCAAGAGACCCAGTACTTC
CDR3: CASRSGQGFQETQYF
D: TRBD1
V: TRBV5-8
size: NA
J: TRBJ2-5

DNA: TGTGCCAGCAGTGACGCAGGGAACAATCAGCCCCAGCATTTT
CDR3: CASSDAGNNQPQHF
D: NA
V: TRBV6-5
size: NA
J: TRBJ1-5

DNA: TGTGCCAGCAGTTACTTGGGCCGCGAGCAGTATTTT
CDR3: CASSYLGREQYF
D: NA
V: TRBV6-5
size: once
J: TRBJ2-3

DNA: TGTGCCAGCAGCAGACAGGTTAATCAGCCCCAGCATTTT
CDR3: CASSRQVNQPQHF
D: NA
V: TRBV6-5
size: once
J: TRBJ1-5

DNA: TGTGCCAGCAGCTTGGACCGCGACTATGGCTACACCTTC
CDR3: CASSLDRDYGYTF
D: NA
V: TRBV5-6
size: NA
J: TRBJ1-2

DNA: TGTGCCTGGAGCGACCCGGGACAGGGGAACTATGGCTACACCTTC
CDR3: CAWSDPGQGNYGYTF
D: TRBD1
V: TRBV30
size: NA
J: TRBJ1-2

DNA: TGTGCCAGCAGTACTTGGACAGGTGGAGAGACCCAGTACTTC
CDR3: CASSTWTGGETQYF
D: TRBD1
V: TRBV6-1
size: NA
J: TRBJ2-5

DNA: TGTGCCAGCAGCGTAGGTGTCGGGGTAGCCTTTACCTACGAGCAGTACTTC
CDR3: CASSVGVGVAFTYEQYF
D: NA
V: TRBV9
size: NA
J: TRBJ2-7

DNA: TGTGCCAGCAGCTTGGACCAGGCTGAGGAAGCTTTCTTT
CDR3: CASSLDQAEEAFF
D: NA
V: TRBV5-4
size: few
J: TRBJ1-1

DNA: TGTGCCAGTAGTATTCGAACCCCGAGGGGGACCTCCTCCGAGCAGTACTTC
CDR3: CASSIRTPRGTSSEQYF
D: NA
V: TRBV19
size: NA
J: TRBJ2-7

DNA: TGTGCCAGTAATAGCGCAGGGGAAGCTCACTATGGCTACACCTTC
CDR3: CASNSAGEAHYGYTF
D: NA
V: TRBV19
size: NA
J: TRBJ1-2

DNA: TGTGCCAGCAGTAACGATCCAGGGGGTACGCAGTATTTT
CDR3: CASSNDPGGTQYF
D: TRBD1
V: TRBV6-4
size: NA
J: TRBJ2-3

DNA: TGTGCCAGCTCACCGGTCTCTAGCGGGGGAAACACCGGGGAGCTGTTTTTT
CDR3: CASSPVSSGGNTGELFF
D: TRBD2
V: TRBV18
size: NA
J: TRBJ2-2

DNA: TGTGCCAGCAGCTTGATGGGACAGGCAACCTACGAGCAGTACTTC
CDR3: CASSLMGQATYEQYF
D: TRBD1
V: TRBV5-4
size: NA
J: TRBJ2-7

DNA: TGTGCCAGTAGTAAGGCGGCCGTAATGAACATTCAGTACTTC
CDR3: CASSKAAVMNIQYF
D: NA
V: TRBV19
size: NA
J: TRBJ2-4

DNA: TGTGCCACCGGAGGGTCCGACAATCAGCCCCAGCATTTT
CDR3: CATGGSDNQPQHF
D: NA
V: TRBV15
size: NA
J: TRBJ1-5

DNA: TGCGCCAGCAGCCAAAAAGTCGGGACTAGCGGGGGGGCCCCCACAGATACGCAGTATTTT
CDR3: CASSQKVGTSGGAPTDTQYF
D: TRBD2
V: TRBV4-3
size: NA
J: TRBJ2-3

DNA: TGTGCTAGTGGTTTGATTGTCGGGGGAACGGCTTTCTTT
CDR3: CASGLIVGGTAFF
D: NA
V: TRBV12-5
size: few
J: TRBJ1-1

DNA: TGTGCCAGCTCACCGACGACAGGGGGTTTAGCAGATACGCAGTATTTT
CDR3: CASSPTTGGLADTQYF
D: TRBD1
V: TRBV18
size: once
J: TRBJ2-3

DNA: TGTGCCAGCAGCCCTGACAGAGTTCAGCCCCAGCATTTT
CDR3: CASSPDRVQPQHF
D: NA
V: TRBV6-5
size: once
J: TRBJ1-5

DNA: TGTGCCAGCAGTTACTCGTGGACAGCGGAAGGCTACACCTTC
CDR3: CASSYSWTAEGYTF
D: NA
V: TRBV6-5
size: NA
J: TRBJ1-2

DNA: TGTGCCAGCAGCAAGGGCCCAGCGGAAGATACGCAGTATTTT
CDR3: CASSKGPAEDTQYF
D: NA
V: TRBV6-5
size: NA
J: TRBJ2-3

DNA: TGTGCCAGCAGCTTAGAAGGAGGGGTACTAGGCGCTGAAGCTTTCTTT
CDR3: CASSLEGGVLGAEAFF
D: NA
V: TRBV7-2
size: NA
J: TRBJ1-1

DNA: TGTGCCAGCAGCCCTGGGACAGAACTCTATGGCTACACCTTC
CDR3: CASSPGTELYGYTF
D: TRBD1
V: TRBV5-4
size: once
J: TRBJ1-2

DNA: TGTGCCAGCAGTCCTGGACAGTACGAGCAGTACTTC
CDR3: CASSPGQYEQYF
D: NA
V: TRBV6-1
size: NA
J: TRBJ2-7

DNA: TGCGCCAGCAGCCAAGAGGAGGGGAACTATGGCTACACCTTC
CDR3: CASSQEEGNYGYTF
D: NA
V: TRBV4-3
size: NA
J: TRBJ1-2

DNA: TGTGCCAGCAGTGTCTCGGGACAGGGTAATCAGCCCCAGCATTTT
CDR3: CASSVSGQGNQPQHF
D: TRBD1
V: TRBV25-1
size: NA
J: TRBJ1-5

DNA: TGTGCCAGCAGCGCAAGTTTGGGAGGGACAGGGCTGGTAGATACGCAGTATTTT
CDR3: CASSASLGGTGLVDTQYF
D: TRBD1
V: TRBV9
size: NA
J: TRBJ2-3

DNA: TGTGCCAGCAGCTTAGGGCGACAGGGGTCTGGCTACACCTTC
CDR3: CASSLGRQGSGYTF
D: TRBD1
V: TRBV7-2
size: NA
J: TRBJ1-2

DNA: TGTGCCAGCTGGGCGGGACAGGTGGGGGATACTGAAGCTTTCTTT
CDR3: CASWAGQVGDTEAFF
D: TRBD1
V: TRBV19
size: NA
J: TRBJ1-1